A single sample is the source of the 2 T cell receptor beta chains below, sequenced in a study of cytomegalovirus exposure and HLA in healthy donors. Sequenced by immunoSEQ multiplex PCR; TCRdb stores in-frame clones only, minus some. The sample holds more than 55,000 clones, roughly 89% seen once. The sample taken for sequencing was PBMCs. These receptors came from a woman under 30 in good health and CMV-seronegative.

The chain uses TRBV5-6 and TRBJ2-7, with D tentatively TRBD1 (6 bases). This CDR3 is 14 amino acids long. The V gene lost 1 base and the J gene lost 2 bases, with 10 bases spanning the gap. The V gene's germline CDR1 is SGHDT and CDR2 YYEEEE. In nucleotides, the CDR3 is TGTGCCAGCAGCTTGTGGGACATTACCTACGAGCAGTACTTC. This gives the protein CASSLWDITYEQYF.

The chain uses TRBV18 and TRBJ2-7, with 8 positions matching TRBD1. CDR3 length: 15 residues. Germline V lookup: CDR1 KGHSH, CDR2 LQKENI. V shed 3 bases and J 2 bases; nucleotides not matched to a gene: 6. The CDR3 DNA reads TGTGCCAGCTCACCTGGACAGGGCGGAGCCTACGAGCAGTACTTC. It translates to CASSPGQGGAYEQYF.